This T cell receptor beta chain was identified during a study of blood T cell repertoires in COVID-19. The wider study: Samples of COVID-19 (acute and convalescent) were obtained from the United States, Italy and Spain. From T cells, B-cell-depleted T cells, or PBMCs came the material, which was cDNA or gDNA.

Under the authors' procedure: For nucleated cells, counts were estimated from reference gene primer amplification. Produced via immunoSEQ multiplex PCR; TCRdb's table is partial and in-frame only. Clonal size and the V and J genes are those of that table, whereas D and trimming came from the DNA. The table records some 190,000 clones, roughly four fifths of them present only once. Germline trimming cut 3 bases from V and 0 bases from J; bases unmatched to any gene: 9. The CDR3 totals 17 residues. Germline-derived CDR1 and CDR2 are DFQATT and SNEGSKA (reference sequence). Sequencing input: peripheral blood. This TCR was sampled from a woman in her seventies with active or convalescent COVID-19. The chain has TRBV20-1 and TRBJ1-1; 11 nucleotides line up with TRBD1. CDR3 coding DNA: TGCAGTGCTAGTCTATTCGGGACAGGGGGTATGAACACTGAAGCTTTCTTT. Its translation is CSASLFGTGGMNTEAFF.